What follows describes a single T cell receptor beta chain. What it recognizes is unknown. A sample-barcoded 5' primer and a J-beta primer mix were used in a second PCR of roughly 6 to 11 cycles. The authors tagged each cDNA molecule using a template-switch adaptor with 12 random nucleotides. TCRdb reprocessed the 5' RACE reads via MiXCR and lists one record per CDR3 protein. Of 700,000 to 950,000 distinct CDR3 sequences in the sample, 40% to 45% were seen once. This CDR3 has 17 amino acids. The J segment lost 7 bases and the V segment lost 0 bases, leaving 12 bases of the junction unmatched. The data are from a study of blood T cells in healthy people across ages. Study outcomes and limitations: The unknown donor CMV status may have confounded expanded clonotype changes. Those diversity estimates obtained from one million T cells were thought to be underestimates.

The specimen sequenced was blood. This TCR was recovered from a woman in her sixties in good health. The chain combines TRBV12-3 or TRBV12-4 with TRBJ2-7, with 10 bases that match TRBD2. The CDR3 here is CASSLATIAGGRNEQYF. As DNA, the CDR3 is TGTGCCAGCAGTTTAGCCACAATAGCGGGGGGCAGGAATGAGCAGTACTTC.